These 32 T cell receptor beta chains were sequenced from one sample in a study of blood T cell repertoires in COVID-19. Produced via immunoSEQ multiplex PCR; TCRdb's table is partial and in-frame only. The data contain about 86,000 clones, 75% to 90% of them singletons. Sequencing input: peripheral blood. The source of these receptors is a woman older than 75 with active or convalescent COVID-19.

V usage is TRBV27 and J usage is TRBJ1-2; 11 nucleotides agree with TRBD1. CDR1 and CDR2 (germline): MNHEY, SMNVEV (reference sequence). This CDR3 is 16 amino acids long. The J segment lost 6 bases and the V segment lost 0 bases, leaving 6 bases of the junction unmatched. The CDR3 reads CASSLSWTGGANGYTF. CDR3 in DNA: TGTGCCAGCAGTTTATCCTGGACAGGGGGCGCCAATGGCTACACCTTC.

The chain uses TRBV6-5 and TRBJ1-6; 10 bases agree with TRBD1. Germline V gene sequence: CDR1 MNHEY, CDR2 SVGAGI. The CDR3 loop spans 14 amino acids. V lost 8 bases, J lost 6 bases, and 4 bases stayed unmatched. Here the CDR3 DNA reads TGTGCCAGCTCCAGGACAGGGGGTAATTCACCCCTCCACTTT. This codes for CASSRTGGNSPLHF.

This clone was observed a few times. V usage is TRBV2 and J usage is TRBJ1-6; TRBD1 matches 7 bases. Germline-derived CDR1 and CDR2 are SNHLY and FYNNEI. The CDR3 length is 15 residues. Trimming took 6 bases from V and 9 from J; bases not matched to a gene: 11. CDR3 sequence reads: CASRGRGDSGSPLHF. The CDR3 DNA sequence: TGTGCCAGCAGAGGCAGGGGGGATAGCGGTTCACCCCTCCACTTT.

The chain joins TRBV5-8 to TRBJ1-2, with D perhaps matching TRBD1 (5 bases). CDR1 and CDR2 (germline): SGHTS, YDEGEE. With 3 bases removed from V and 3 bases from J, the gap between germline ends came to 9 bases. The CDR3 is 13 residues long. In nucleotides, the CDR3 is TGTGCCAGCAGCTACAGGAGGGACTATGGCTACACCTTC. Amino acid sequence: CASSYRRDYGYTF.

The chain recombines TRBV28 with TRBJ2-2; 9 nucleotides align to TRBD2. The CDR3 is made up of 17 amino acids. The V gene's germline CDR1 is MDHEN and CDR2 SYDVKM. V was pared by 4 bases and J by 8 bases, with 14 bases of the junction left unmatched. As DNA, the CDR3 is TGTGCCAGCAGTTCCCGTCTCGCGGGAGGGCCTGGAGGGGAGCTGTTTTTT. Translation gives CASSSRLAGGPGGELFF.

The chain links TRBV28 to TRBJ2-3; a possible D gene is TRBD2 (5 bases). Germline assignment: CDR1 MDHEN and CDR2 SYDVKM. V shed 6 bases and J shed 4 bases, with 14 bases lying between them. The CDR3 sequence is 14 residues long. The CDR3: CASSRLMIADTQYF. The CDR3 DNA reads TGTGCCAGCAGCAGACTAATGATTGCAGATACGCAGTATTTT.

The chain has TRBV28 and TRBJ1-4; TRBD1 aligns across 9 bases. The CDR3 loop spans 17 amino acids. CDR1 MDHEN and CDR2 SYDVKM come from the germline V gene. V shed 6 bases and J 8 bases; nucleotides not matched to a gene: 16. CDR3 DNA sequence: TGTGCCAGCAGCCCAATAGGGATGAGACAGGGGGGGGAAAAACTGTTTTTT. As protein: CASSPIGMRQGGEKLFF.

This clone occurred a few times. The chain couples TRBV5-4 to TRBJ2-5, with a tentative D call TRBD2 (5 bases). CDR3 size: 14 residues. V was cut by 3 bases and J by 4 bases, with 13 bases left in between. CDR1 SGHNT and CDR2 YYREEE come from the germline V gene (reference sequence). CDR3 in DNA: TGTGCCAGCAGCTCCCCCACCGCGGGAGAGACCCAGTACTTC. Translated, it gives CASSSPTAGETQYF. Based on the CDR3 plus reference TRBV5-4 and TRBJ2-5, the full variable domain is ETGVTQSPTHLIKTRGQQVTLRCSSQSGHNTVSWYQQALGQGPQFIFQYYREEENGRGNFPPRFSGLQFPNYSSELNVNALELDDSALYLCASSSPTAGETQYFGPGTRLLVL.

V usage is TRBV13 and J usage is TRBJ2-5; D might be TRBD2 (5 bases). This CDR3 has 14 amino acids. Germline assignment: CDR1 PRHDT and CDR2 FYEKMQ (reference sequence). Trimming took 8 bases from V and 7 from J, leaving 20 bases between them. The CDR3 here is CASSSGIRLGTQYF. The DNA for the CDR3 is TGTGCCAGCTCCTCCGGGATCCGCTTGGGGACCCAGTACTTC.

The chain carries TRBV28 and TRBJ1-2; weak D call: TRBD1 (6 bases). CDR3 length equals 12 residues. From germline, CDR1 is MDHEN and CDR2 SYDVKM. V dropped 5 bases and J dropped 2 bases, with 6 bases sitting between them. As DNA, the CDR3 is TGTGCCAGCAGTCAGGGGAACTATGGCTACACCTTC. Residues: CASSQGNYGYTF.

The chain joins TRBV12-5 to TRBJ1-5; the D gene is possibly TRBD1 (6 bases). CDR3 length: 14 residues. Germline assignment: CDR1 LGHNT and CDR2 FRNRAP. V was pared by 1 base and J by 2 bases, with 6 bases between. The DNA of the CDR3 is TGTGCTAGTGGTTTGGGACAGGGCAATCAGCCCCAGCATTTT. Translating it yields CASGLGQGNQPQHF.

The V gene is TRBV9, the J gene TRBJ2-2; D is unresolved. Trimming cost V 0 bases and J 4 bases, with 7 bases left between them. The CDR3 contains 14 residues. Germline CDR1 SGDLS, CDR2 YYNGEE. The CDR3 loop reads CASSVDQFTGELFF. The CDR3 coding sequence is TGTGCCAGCAGCGTAGATCAGTTCACCGGGGAGCTGTTTTTT.

The CDR3 protein is CASSVGGTGGADGYTF. As DNA, the CDR3 is TGTGCCAGCAGCGTAGGAGGGACAGGGGGCGCGGATGGCTACACCTTC. The genes are TRBV9 and TRBJ1-2; 12 bases agree with TRBD1. Germline V lookup: CDR1 SGDLS, CDR2 YYNGEE. This CDR3 comprises 16 residues. The junction had 6 bases not matched to a gene; V was cut back by 0 bases and J by 6 bases.

The chain is built from TRBV28 and TRBJ2-1, with 8 bases lining up with TRBD1. This CDR3 contains 13 residues. V was clipped by 4 bases and J by 8 bases; unmatched bases: 4. Germline assignment: CDR1 MDHEN and CDR2 SYDVKM. CDR3 sequence (DNA): TGTGCCAGCAGTTCGGACAGGGTACATGAGCAGTTCTTC. Translation: CASSSDRVHEQFF.

This chain links TRBV6-5 with TRBJ1-3, with D unresolved. The CDR3 totals 12 residues. Germline CDR1 and CDR2: MNHEY and SVGAGI. Trimming removed 7 bases at V and 2 bases at J, with 6 bases between. DNA of the CDR3: TGTGCCAGCATAAGCCCTGGAAACACCATATATTTT. It is translated as CASISPGNTIYF.

This rearrangement joins TRBV2 to TRBJ1-2; D is unclear. CDR1 and CDR2 (germline): SNHLY, FYNNEI. Trimming shortened V by 2 bases and J by 12 bases, and 10 bases separated the two germline ends. The CDR3 has 11 residues. CDR3 sequence reads: CASSERRVDTF. The CDR3 nucleotides are TGTGCCAGCAGTGAAAGGAGAGTCGACACCTTC.

This chain links TRBV7-2 with TRBJ1-3; 9 nucleotides line up with TRBD1. Germline V CDR1 and CDR2: SGHTA, FQGNSA. The CDR3 sequence is 13 residues long. V was pared by 5 bases and J by 8 bases, with 4 bases of the junction left unmatched. The CDR3, as DNA: TGTGCCAGCAGCGGGGGACAGGGAGACACCATATATTTT. This gives the protein CASSGGQGDTIYF.

The rearrangement links TRBV4-2 to TRBJ2-7, with 10 bases matching TRBD1. The ends lost 2 bases at V and 6 bases at J; junction bases unmatched: 19. The germline CDR1 and CDR2 sequences are LGHNA and YNFKEQ. The CDR3 is 19 amino acids. The CDR3 sequence: CASSQKDRGRVSVAPEQYF. The CDR3 DNA reads as TGTGCCAGCAGCCAAAAGGACAGGGGGAGGGTTTCGGTGGCTCCCGAGCAGTACTTC.

J is TRBJ2-1 and V is TRBV19; TRBD2 matches 12 bases. The V and J ends lost 2 bases and 4 bases, in that order; junction bases with no gene match: 6. Germline assignment: CDR1 LNHDA and CDR2 SQIVND (reference sequence). The CDR3 extends over 17 amino acids. The CDR3 bases are TGTGCCAGTAGTATATCCCTAGCGGGAGGGCCATACAATGAGCAGTTCTTC. It codes for CASSISLAGGPYNEQFF.

The chain joins TRBV5-1 to TRBJ2-1, with TRBD2 identical over 7 bases. The CDR3 has 13 amino acids. V was pared by 0 bases and J by 8 bases, with 2 bases of the junction left unmatched. The germline V gene has CDR1 SGHRS and CDR2 YFSETQ. The CDR3 coding sequence is TGCGCCAGCAGCTTGGGCCTAGCGGATGAGCAGTTCTTC. This sequence encodes CASSLGLADEQFF. Full variable domain (missing parts from reference TRBV5-1 and TRBJ2-1): KAGVTQTPRYLIKTRGQQVTLSCSPISGHRSVSWYQQTPGQGLQFLFEYFSETQRNKGNFPGRFSGRQFSNSRSEMNVSTLELGDSALYLCASSLGLADEQFFGPGTRLTVL.

V gene TRBV7-2 combines with J gene TRBJ2-1; D gene uncertain. V lost 2 bases to trimming and J lost 7 bases, with 15 bases between them. In germline, CDR1 is SGHTA, CDR2 FQGNSA. The CDR3 covers 15 residues. DNA of the CDR3: TGTGCCAGCAGCTTAACTATCGGCAGTCAGAATGAGCAGTTCTTC. As protein: CASSLTIGSQNEQFF.

The V call is TRBV7-2, the J call TRBJ2-5, with 11 nucleotides matching TRBD2. Germline lookup yields CDR1 SGHTA and CDR2 FQGNSA. The trim removed 5 bases at V and 5 bases at J, leaving 16 bases unmatched. The CDR3 spans 18 residues. Here the CDR3 DNA reads TGTGCCAGCAGCACTAGGCCCCAACTAGCGGGGGCCCGGGAGACCCAGTACTTC. It encodes CASSTRPQLAGARETQYF.

V and J are TRBV5-5 and TRBJ2-1; 9 nucleotides line up with TRBD2. There are 17 residues in the CDR3. V gave up 4 bases and J gave up 0 bases; unmatched junction bases: 8. The germline CDR1 and CDR2 sequences are SGHKS and YYEKEE (reference sequence). The CDR3 nucleotides read TGTGCCAGCAGCCCTGGGACTAGCTCTTTCTCCTACAATGAGCAGTTCTTC. Translation gives CASSPGTSSFSYNEQFF.

V and J are TRBV2 and TRBJ2-1, with unresolved D. CDR3 size: 12 residues. Trimming pared 1 base from V and 10 bases from J, leaving 8 bases between. CDR1 SNHLY and CDR2 FYNNEI come from the germline V gene. The CDR3 here is CASSEDRSEQFF. In DNA form, the CDR3 reads TGTGCCAGCAGTGAAGACCGGTCGGAGCAGTTCTTC.

The rearrangement links TRBV29-1 to TRBJ2-1, with 9 positions matching TRBD1. Germline V gene lookup returns CDR1 SQVTM and CDR2 ANQGSEA. J gave up 4 bases and V 5 bases, and 3 bases lay outside the gene matches. The CDR3 is 13 amino acids. CDR3 DNA sequence: TGCAGCGTTCCGGGACAGGGATACAATGAGCAGTTCTTC. This gives the protein CSVPGQGYNEQFF.

The chain uses TRBV5-1 and TRBJ1-1; 8 nucleotides line up with TRBD1. The length of the CDR3 is 16 residues. Losses at the gene ends were 0 bases for V and 8 bases for J; bases not matched to a gene: 12. CDR1 is SGHRS and CDR2 is YFSETQ in the germline V gene. The CDR3 sequence is CASSLETGAYLVEAFF. The CDR3 bases are TGCGCCAGCAGCTTGGAGACAGGGGCGTATTTGGTGGAAGCTTTCTTT.

The rearrangement uses TRBV19 and TRBJ1-1; D is ambiguous. The CDR3 has 14 amino acids. The V gene's germline CDR1 is LNHDA and CDR2 SQIVND (reference sequence). With 3 bases removed from V and 0 bases from J, the gap between germline ends came to 8 bases. CDR3 nucleotide sequence: TGTGCCAGTAGTATTGCAGGTATGAACACTGAAGCTTTCTTT. It encodes CASSIAGMNTEAFF.

The rearrangement uses TRBV6-2 or TRBV6-3 and TRBJ1-5; no clear D gene. Germline-derived CDR1 and CDR2 are MNHEY and SVGEGT. The CDR3 is 12 residues long. The V and J ends lost 3 bases and 4 bases respectively, with 4 bases between them. CDR3 sequence (DNA): TGTGCCAGCAGTTATCGTAATCAGCCCCAGCATTTT. It is translated as CASSYRNQPQHF.

V is TRBV6-5 and J is TRBJ2-7; a weak D match, TRBD2 (6 bases). The CDR3 consists of 15 residues. The germline V gene has CDR1 MNHEY and CDR2 SVGAGI. Trimming pared 6 bases from V and 2 bases from J, leaving 17 bases between. For the CDR3, the DNA is TGTGCCAGCAGGACGGCGTCGGGAGACGCCTACGAGCAGTACTTC. It yields the protein CASRTASGDAYEQYF.

The V gene is TRBV10-3, the J gene TRBJ1-2, with D maybe TRBD1 (5 bases). Germline-derived CDR1 and CDR2 are ENHRY and SYGVKD. Trimming stripped 2 bases from V and 8 bases from J, with 9 bases between. CDR3 size: 12 residues. The CDR3 loop is CAISEGTSGYTF. The CDR3 DNA reads as TGTGCCATCAGTGAGGGGACTTCCGGCTACACCTTC.

The V and J genes are TRBV3-1 (or the pseudogene TRBV3-2) and TRBJ2-1; perhaps TRBD2 as D (5 bases). V was trimmed by 8 bases and J by 10 bases, leaving 15 bases between them. The germline gives CDR1 LGHDT, CDR2 YNNKEL (reference sequence). The CDR3 has 12 residues. The CDR3 nucleotides are TGTGCCAGCGGACCGGGATCTAGGGAGCAGTTCTTC. Encoded protein: CASGPGSREQFF.

The chain links TRBV7-8 to TRBJ2-5; 14 bases agree with TRBD2. V shed 2 bases, J shed 7 bases, and the junction held 12 bases outside the gene matches. Per germline, CDR1 SGHVS and CDR2 FQNEAQ. CDR3 size: 18 residues. The chain's CDR3 is CASSLSRTSGGRQGTQYF. CDR3 DNA sequence: TGTGCCAGCAGCTTATCCAGGACTAGCGGGGGGCGGCAGGGGACCCAGTACTTC.